The T cell receptor (beta chain) under discussion was sequenced for a study of shared clonotypes between healthy human individuals. This CDR3 contains 16 residues. With 5 bases clipped from V and 4 bases from J, the junction kept 7 bases outside the gene matches. Germline assignment: CDR1 SGHAT and CDR2 FQDESV (reference sequence). Assay used: immunoSEQ multiplex PCR; TCRdb lists only in-frame clones, some missing. Here the sample spans under 2.5 million clones, around 92% being singletons. The source of this sequence is a man between 18 and 29 years old in good health. Some clones in this sample may be carry-over from other donors' samples. V is TRBV11-1 and J is TRBJ2-3; 12 nucleotides align to TRBD2. The sequenced material came from naive CD4+ T cells from PBMCs. The subset here: CD45RA+ positively selected. The CDR3 sequence: CASSPQTSGSADTQYF. The CDR3 bases are TGTGCCAGCAGCCCTCAGACTAGCGGGAGCGCAGATACGCAGTATTTT.